This TCR beta chain was observed in a study of T cells after yellow fever vaccination. Germline V lookup: CDR1 DFQATT, CDR2 SNEGSKA (reference sequence). There are 16 residues in the CDR3. V shed 4 bases and J shed 4 bases, with 21 bases lying between them. About this clonotype: Its target is unknown.

Study-wide results and caveats: Sorted repertoires could include abundant contaminating clonotypes from bulk cells. Peaking on day 5 versus 15, the secondary response was faster but weaker.

TCRdb reprocessed the 5' RACE reads with MiXCR, giving one entry per CDR3 protein. The sample holds approximately 580,000 distinct CDR3 sequences, about a sixth seen once. V usage is TRBV20-1 and J usage is TRBJ2-3; D may correspond to TRBD1 or TRBD2 (5 bases each). Sequencing used PBMCs, obtained less than 6 days after the first yellow fever vaccination. The sequence came from a man aged 18 to 35 who received the YFV17D yellow fever vaccine. For the CDR3, the DNA is TGCAGTGCTACCCTTCCTGGCAGGGAGCAGGCAGATACGCAGTATTTT. Protein sequence: CSATLPGREQADTQYF.